Listed here are 11 T cell receptor beta chains from one sample, sequenced in a study of early T cells in non-severe SARS-CoV-2 infection. Using its own MiXCR run on the 5' RACE reads, TCRdb lists one record per CDR3 protein. This sample has 85,000 to 95,000 distinct CDR3 sequences, with roughly 15% found just once. The sample comprised whole blood. These TCRs come from an adult who was a healthcare worker with PCR-confirmed SARS-CoV-2 infection or an uninfected control (not recorded which).

This clonotype was detected only a few times. This sequence joins TRBV6-2 or TRBV6-3 and TRBJ1-5; 8 positions match TRBD1. CDR3 length equals 18 residues. CDR1 and CDR2 (germline): MNHEY, SVGEGT. Unmatched junction bases numbered 12, after V lost 1 base and J lost 4 bases. The chain's CDR3 is CASSYWGPLGTGNQPQHF. CDR3 DNA: TGTGCCAGCAGTTACTGGGGGCCTCTCGGGACAGGAAATCAGCCCCAGCATTTT.

This clonotype has ten or more counts. The rearrangement links TRBV6-1 to TRBJ2-1, with a tentative D call TRBD2 (6 bases). The CDR3 length is 15 residues. V gave up 0 bases and J gave up 0 bases, with 6 bases separating them. Germline CDR1 MNHNS, CDR2 SASEGT. CDR3 DNA sequence: TGTGCCAGCAGTGAAGCTAGCGGCTCCTACAATGAGCAGTTCTTC. Its protein is CASSEASGSYNEQFF.

The rearrangement uses TRBV7-2 and TRBJ2-4, with unresolved D. This CDR3 contains 15 residues. Trimming cost V 2 bases and J 2 bases, with 10 bases left between them. Germline V lookup: CDR1 SGHTA, CDR2 FQGNSA. The CDR3 nucleotides read TGTGCCAGCAGCTTATCAGCTCCCCCCAAAAACATTCAGTACTTC. Encoded protein: CASSLSAPPKNIQYF.

V gene TRBV27 combines with J gene TRBJ2-4; D is unresolved. The CDR3 is 14 amino acids. Germline V lookup: CDR1 MNHEY, CDR2 SMNVEV (reference sequence). Trimming pared 0 bases from V and 5 bases from J, leaving 8 bases between. CDR3 sequence reads: CASSLSGLQNIQYF. CDR3 coding DNA: TGTGCCAGCAGTTTATCAGGGTTACAAAACATTCAGTACTTC.

This clonotype was observed a handful of times. This chain joins TRBV7-2 and TRBJ2-4; D is possibly TRBD1 or TRBD2 (5 bases each). With 5 bases removed from V and 2 bases from J, the gap between germline ends came to 22 bases. The germline V gene has CDR1 SGHTA and CDR2 FQGNSA. The CDR3 spans 18 residues. CDR3 DNA: TGTGCCAGCAGCCCGGTGACATTGGGGGAATGGACCAAAAACATTCAGTACTTC. Translated: CASSPVTLGEWTKNIQYF.

The chain employs TRBV12-3 or TRBV12-4 and TRBJ1-5, with D unresolved. The CDR3 covers 17 residues. The V gene lost 1 base and the J gene lost 5 bases, with 18 bases spanning the gap. As DNA, the CDR3 is TGTGCCAGCAGTTTAGGCCAGTCAGGAGGCCTCCATCAGCCCCAGCATTTT. This encodes CASSLGQSGGLHQPQHF.

This clonotype has a count of ten or more. This chain links TRBV11-2 with TRBJ1-1; D is uncertain. V lost 1 base to trimming and J lost 0 bases, with 9 bases between them. CDR1 and CDR2 from the germline V gene are SGHAT and FQNNGV. The CDR3 loop spans 15 amino acids. CDR3 DNA sequence: TGTGCCAGCAGCTTAGGTCAGTTTTTGAACACTGAAGCTTTCTTT. Protein: CASSLGQFLNTEAFF.

This chain connects TRBV6-1 to TRBJ2-3; TRBD2 agrees at 7 bases. The CDR3 loop spans 18 amino acids. CDR1 is MNHNS and CDR2 is SASEGT in the germline V gene. Unmatched junction bases numbered 20, after V lost 6 bases and J lost 5 bases. The CDR3 DNA sequence: TGTGCCAGCAGGGGATCGTTCTCGCGGGGGACCCCGGGAGATACGCAGTATTTT. It is translated as CASRGSFSRGTPGDTQYF.

This clonotype has more than one count but fewer than ten. The V and J genes are TRBV29-1 and TRBJ1-1; D ambiguous. CDR1 is SQVTM, CDR2 ANQGSEA, per germline. Trimming took off 4 bases at V and 1 base at J, with 4 bases between the two ends. The CDR3 contains 11 residues. For the CDR3, the DNA is TGCAGCGTTGCGAGGAACACTGAAGCTTTCTTT. Protein product: CSVARNTEAFF.

This clonotype was observed many times. The chain has TRBV20-1 and TRBJ2-1, with 13 nucleotides matching TRBD2. The germline gives CDR1 DFQATT, CDR2 SNEGSKA (reference sequence). Unmatched junction bases numbered 9, after V lost 5 bases and J lost 8 bases. This CDR3 has 15 amino acids. The DNA for the CDR3 is TGCAGTGCTTCCCCGGGACTAGCGGGGAGGTATGAGCAGTTCTTC. Translating it yields CSASPGLAGRYEQFF.

The table lists this clonotype with many counts. CDR3 sequence reads: CASRQGMTYEQYV. CDR3 DNA sequence: TGTGCCAGCCGACAGGGTATGACCTACGAGCAGTACGTC. The chain links TRBV6-2 or TRBV6-3 to TRBJ2-7; 7 bases are shared with TRBD1. Unmatched junction bases numbered 6, after V lost 8 bases and J lost 2 bases. CDR1 MNHEY and CDR2 SVGEGT come from the germline V gene. The CDR3 is 13 residues long.